The entry below describes one T cell receptor beta chain. Its antigen is undetermined. The study sampled nominally healthy donors, though unrecorded immune exposures were likely. This sample is drawn from a study of cytomegalovirus exposure and HLA in healthy donors. Study results and limitations: It was confirmed in vitro that a few of the CMV-associated chains were specific for CMV antigens. Later, an analysis found that common viral pathogens appeared to be linked with several of the most significant clusters.

The PCR was carried out with 60 Vbeta primers and 13 Jbeta primers. Assay used: immunoSEQ multiplex PCR; TCRdb lists only in-frame clones, some missing. This table holds about 120,000 clones, 82% found once. This CDR3 has 15 residues. The germline CDR1 and CDR2 sequences are LNHDA and SQIVND (reference sequence). V lost 7 bases and J 6 bases, leaving 19 bases between the germline ends. This chain joins TRBV19 and TRBJ1-5, with TRBD1 as a possible D gene (6 bases). The sample consisted of PBMCs. This TCR was sampled from a woman in her late teens or twenties in good health and CMV-seronegative. The CDR3 sequence: CASTSLGASGQPQHF. CDR3 DNA sequence: TGTGCCAGTACCTCCTTGGGGGCGTCGGGTCAGCCCCAGCATTTT.